The rows below give T cell receptor beta chains drawn from one sample of a study of blood T cell repertoires in COVID-19. The data were produced by immunoSEQ multiplex PCR, yet TCRdb's version contains in-frame clones alone and is incomplete. This sample has about 180,000 clones, with roughly 85% found just once. Input material: PBMCs or T cells enriched from blood (not recorded which). All receptors come from a man in his sixties who had recovered from COVID-19. The CDR3 runs from the conserved cysteine through the conserved F or W. The order of the fields is D gene, J gene, V gene, CDR3 protein. The D gene is left open where the match is weak.

- TRBJ1-5 TRBV6-5 CASSPRTDHQPQHF
- TRBJ1-2 TRBV3-1/TRBV3-2 CASSQGLINYGYTF
TRBD2 TRBJ2-7 TRBV2 CASSSSGRGYEQYF
- TRBJ1-5 TRBV6-1 CASSDTWRTNQPQHF
- TRBJ1-1 TRBV5-1 CASSLVGGLNTEAFF
TRBD1 TRBJ2-1 TRBV7-6 CASSARDSNSYNEQFF
TRBD2 TRBJ2-2 TRBV27 CASSTSLAGGFRTGELFF
TRBD1 TRBJ2-1 TRBV27 CATVPGGRSYNEQFF
TRBD1 TRBJ1-4 TRBV7-9 CASSFRRDRGNEKLFF
- TRBJ2-5 TRBV7-9 CASSLADSYSLKYF
- TRBJ2-2 TRBV5-5 CASSPVGGGTGELFF
TRBD1 TRBJ2-5 TRBV6-5 CASKSGQGAETQYF
- TRBJ1-5 TRBV3-1/TRBV3-2 CASSQDLGGPQHF
TRBD1 TRBJ1-4 TRBV29-1 CSVYDRGLNEKLFF
TRBD1 TRBJ1-1 TRBV5-4 CASRQDRGLVTEAFF
TRBD1 TRBJ1-5 TRBV10-2 CASSESTGRHQPQHF
TRBD1 TRBJ1-1 TRBV28 CASRTGTTEAFF
TRBD1 TRBJ1-6 TRBV10-3 CAIRRDRGNSPLHF
TRBD1 TRBJ2-1 TRBV19 CASSVNDRGPLSYNEQFF
- TRBJ2-3 TRBV29-1 CSVVISARTDTQYF
- TRBJ2-5 TRBV28 CASFAADQETQYF
- TRBJ2-1 TRBV6-5 CASGRLGSEQFF
- TRBJ2-5 TRBV29-1 CSVAWLSGSIVETQYF
- TRBJ1-1 TRBV30 CAWIRRGNTEAFF
TRBD2 TRBJ2-7 TRBV4-1 CASSQDGLAGWDEQYF
TRBD2 TRBJ2-3 TRBV18 CASSPVASGALGGTDTQYF
- TRBJ2-1 TRBV4-1 CASSQDGTPEGPNEQFF
- TRBJ2-7 TRBV28 CASSLSTGFSYEQYF
TRBD2 TRBJ2-5 TRBV27 CASSTGLAGVETQYF
- TRBJ2-6 TRBV6-5 CATNGGANVLTF
TRBD1 TRBJ2-1 TRBV7-8 CASSSRDRGRNEQFF
TRBD2 TRBJ2-7 TRBV5-1 CASSLGQSSGGFSYEQYF
- TRBJ1-5 TRBV18 CASSLEPGRSNQPQHF
- TRBJ2-7 TRBV19 CASSTPWATYEQYF
- TRBJ1-1 TRBV12-3/TRBV12-4 CASSFGGLRAFF
- TRBJ2-7 TRBV20-1 CSAIHIQDQYF
TRBD1 TRBJ1-4 TRBV7-9 CASSLAGQGVNEKLFF
TRBD2 TRBJ2-2 TRBV7-2 CASSPQTSGDSNTGELFF
- TRBJ1-1 TRBV3-1/TRBV3-2 CASSPSGALGREAFF
TRBD1 TRBJ2-1 TRBV11-1 CASSHPGQGYNEQFF
- TRBJ1-4 TRBV11-2 CASSLGPGRGNEKLFF